What follows are 2 T cell receptor beta chains derived from one specimen sequenced in a study of blood T cell repertoires in COVID-19. The repertoire was sequenced with immunoSEQ multiplex PCR; TCRdb's copy has only in-frame clones and lacks some. The sample gives about 200,000 clones, 86% of which show up once; about 4.7% is in the top ten. Sample: PBMCs or T cells enriched from blood (not recorded which). Receptors originate from a woman aged 30 to 39 who had been exposed to COVID-19.

The chain joins TRBV10-2 to TRBJ1-1; D is perhaps TRBD1 (6 bases). V was clipped by 5 bases and J by 4 bases, with 11 bases between them. The CDR3 has 13 amino acids. Germline CDR1 is WSHSY and CDR2 is SAAADI. This CDR3 reads CASSQQGGTEAFF. Here the CDR3 DNA reads TGCGCCAGCAGTCAACAGGGTGGCACTGAAGCTTTCTTT.

The chain uses TRBV4-1 and TRBJ1-1, with 9 bases matching TRBD1. The CDR3 contains 19 residues. Trimming took 0 bases from V and 1 from J; bases not matched to a gene: 12. Germline CDR1 MGHRA, CDR2 YSYEKL. CDR3 bases: TGCGCCAGCAGCCAAGAAGGGACAGGGATTAGGGAAAAGAACACTGAAGCTTTCTTT. Its protein is CASSQEGTGIREKNTEAFF.